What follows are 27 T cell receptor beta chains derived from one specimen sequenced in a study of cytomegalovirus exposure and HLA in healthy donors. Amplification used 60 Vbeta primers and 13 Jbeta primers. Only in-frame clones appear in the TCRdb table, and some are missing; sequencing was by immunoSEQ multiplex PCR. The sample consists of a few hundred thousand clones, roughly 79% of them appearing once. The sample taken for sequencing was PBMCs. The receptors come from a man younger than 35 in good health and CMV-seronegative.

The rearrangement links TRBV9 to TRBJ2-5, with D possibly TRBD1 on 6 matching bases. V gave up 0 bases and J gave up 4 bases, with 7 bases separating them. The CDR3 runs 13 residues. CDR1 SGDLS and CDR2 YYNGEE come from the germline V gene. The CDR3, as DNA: TGTGCCAGCAGCGTAGGACAGGTAGAGACCCAGTACTTC. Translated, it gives CASSVGQVETQYF.

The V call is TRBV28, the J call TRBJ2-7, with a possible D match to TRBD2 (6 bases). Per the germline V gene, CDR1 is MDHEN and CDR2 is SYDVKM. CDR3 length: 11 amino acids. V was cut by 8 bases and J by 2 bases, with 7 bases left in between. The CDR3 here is CASGGTYEQYF. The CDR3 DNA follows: TGTGCCAGCGGGGGGACCTACGAGCAGTACTTC.

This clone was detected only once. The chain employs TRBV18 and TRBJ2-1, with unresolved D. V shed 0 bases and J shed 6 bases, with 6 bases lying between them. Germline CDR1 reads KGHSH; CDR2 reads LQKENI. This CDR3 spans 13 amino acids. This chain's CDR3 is CASSPPSRNEQFF. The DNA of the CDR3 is TGTGCCAGCTCACCACCTTCCCGCAATGAGCAGTTCTTC.

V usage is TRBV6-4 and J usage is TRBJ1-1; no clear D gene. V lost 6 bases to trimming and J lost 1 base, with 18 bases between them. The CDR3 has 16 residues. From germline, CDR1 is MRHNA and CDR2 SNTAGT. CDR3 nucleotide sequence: TGTGCCAGCAGCCGAGGTCCAACGGTGGGGAACACTGAAGCTTTCTTT. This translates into CASSRGPTVGNTEAFF.

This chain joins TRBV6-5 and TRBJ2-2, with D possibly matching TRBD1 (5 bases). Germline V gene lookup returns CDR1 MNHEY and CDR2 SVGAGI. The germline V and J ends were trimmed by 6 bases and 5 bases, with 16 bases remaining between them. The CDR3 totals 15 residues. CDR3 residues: CASSRREVWTGELFF. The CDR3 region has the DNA TGTGCCAGCAGCCGCAGGGAAGTTTGGACCGGGGAGCTGTTTTTT.

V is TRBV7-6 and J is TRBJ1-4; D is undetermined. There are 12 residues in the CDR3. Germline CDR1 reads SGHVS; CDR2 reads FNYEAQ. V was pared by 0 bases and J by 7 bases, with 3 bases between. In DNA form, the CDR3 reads TGTGCCAGCAGCTTAGCGGCTGAAAAACTGTTTTTT. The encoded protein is CASSLAAEKLFF.

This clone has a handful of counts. DNA for the CDR3: TGTGCCAGCAGCATAGCGGGGACTAGCGGGAGGTACGAGCAGTACTTC. This gives the protein CASSIAGTSGRYEQYF. The V call is TRBV5-4, the J call TRBJ2-7, with 15 bases aligning to TRBD2. The CDR3 has 16 residues. CDR1 is SGHNT, CDR2 YYREEE, per germline (reference sequence). V was pared by 4 bases and J by 4 bases, with 6 bases of the junction left unmatched. Filled out from reference TRBV5-4 and TRBJ2-7, the complete variable domain reads ETGVTQSPTHLIKTRGQQVTLRCSSQSGHNTVSWYQQALGQGPQFIFQYYREEENGRGNFPPRFSGLQFPNYSSELNVNALELDDSALYLCASSIAGTSGRYEQYFGPGTRLTVT.

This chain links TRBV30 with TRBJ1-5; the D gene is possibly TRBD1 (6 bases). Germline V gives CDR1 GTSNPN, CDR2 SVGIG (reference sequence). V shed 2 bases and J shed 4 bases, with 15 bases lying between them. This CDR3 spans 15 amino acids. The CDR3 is CAWSRQGLENQPQHF. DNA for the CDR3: TGTGCCTGGAGTCGTCAGGGGTTAGAAAATCAGCCCCAGCATTTT.

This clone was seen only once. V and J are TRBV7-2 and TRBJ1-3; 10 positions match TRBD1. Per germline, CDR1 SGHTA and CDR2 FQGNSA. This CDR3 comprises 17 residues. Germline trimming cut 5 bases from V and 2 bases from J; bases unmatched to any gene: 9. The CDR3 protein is CASSVSTGTGAGNTIYF. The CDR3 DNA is TGTGCCAGCAGCGTATCAACCGGGACAGGGGCTGGAAACACCATATATTTT.

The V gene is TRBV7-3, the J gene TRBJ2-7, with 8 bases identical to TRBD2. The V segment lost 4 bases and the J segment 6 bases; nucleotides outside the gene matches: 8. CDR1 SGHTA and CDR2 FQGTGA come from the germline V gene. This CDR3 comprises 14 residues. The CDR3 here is CASSSGLDGGEQYF. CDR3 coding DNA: TGTGCCAGCAGCTCGGGACTAGACGGCGGCGAGCAGTACTTC.

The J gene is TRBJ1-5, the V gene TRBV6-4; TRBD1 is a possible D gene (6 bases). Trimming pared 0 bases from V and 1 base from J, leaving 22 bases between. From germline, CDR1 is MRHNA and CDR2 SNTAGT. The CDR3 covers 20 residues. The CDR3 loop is CASSDSAGAQTWDSNQPQHF. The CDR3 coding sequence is TGTGCCAGCAGTGACTCGGCGGGGGCGCAAACTTGGGACAGCAATCAGCCCCAGCATTTT.

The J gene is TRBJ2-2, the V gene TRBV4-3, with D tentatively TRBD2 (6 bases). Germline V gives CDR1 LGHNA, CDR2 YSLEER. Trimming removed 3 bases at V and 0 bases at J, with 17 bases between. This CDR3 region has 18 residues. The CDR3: CASSQRDVGTANTGELFF. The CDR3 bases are TGCGCCAGCAGCCAGCGGGACGTCGGTACAGCGAACACCGGGGAGCTGTTTTTT.

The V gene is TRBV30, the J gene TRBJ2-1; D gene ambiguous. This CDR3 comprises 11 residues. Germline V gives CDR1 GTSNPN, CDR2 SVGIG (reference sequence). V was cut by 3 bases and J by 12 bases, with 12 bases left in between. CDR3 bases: TGTGCCTGGAGAAGAATTACGGGGCAGTTCTTC. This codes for CAWRRITGQFF.

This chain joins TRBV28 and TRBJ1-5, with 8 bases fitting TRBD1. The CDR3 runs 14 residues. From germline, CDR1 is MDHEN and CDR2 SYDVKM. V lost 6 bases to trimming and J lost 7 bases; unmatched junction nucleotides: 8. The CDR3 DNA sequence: TGTGCCAGCAGGCACGGACAGGGTAGCCAGCCCCAGCATTTT. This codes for CASRHGQGSQPQHF.

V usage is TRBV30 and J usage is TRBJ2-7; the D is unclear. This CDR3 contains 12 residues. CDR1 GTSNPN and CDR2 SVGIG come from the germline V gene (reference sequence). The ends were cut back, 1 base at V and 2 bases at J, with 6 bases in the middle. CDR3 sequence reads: CAWSGLPYEQYF. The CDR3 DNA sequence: TGTGCCTGGAGTGGGCTTCCCTACGAGCAGTACTTC.

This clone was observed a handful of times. For the CDR3, the DNA is TGTGCCAGCAGTGAGGAAGGGGGTCCAAATCAGCCCCAGCATTTT. It is translated as CASSEEGGPNQPQHF. V gene TRBV2 combines with J gene TRBJ1-5, with D possibly matching TRBD1 (6 bases). V dropped 3 bases and J dropped 4 bases, with 13 bases sitting between them. This CDR3 region has 15 residues. CDR1 is SNHLY, CDR2 FYNNEI, per germline.

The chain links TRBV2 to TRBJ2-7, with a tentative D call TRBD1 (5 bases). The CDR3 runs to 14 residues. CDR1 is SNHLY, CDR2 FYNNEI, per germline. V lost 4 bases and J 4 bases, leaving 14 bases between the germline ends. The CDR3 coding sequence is TGTGCCAGCAGTGCCCGACAGAATGAGTACGAGCAGTACTTC. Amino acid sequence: CASSARQNEYEQYF.

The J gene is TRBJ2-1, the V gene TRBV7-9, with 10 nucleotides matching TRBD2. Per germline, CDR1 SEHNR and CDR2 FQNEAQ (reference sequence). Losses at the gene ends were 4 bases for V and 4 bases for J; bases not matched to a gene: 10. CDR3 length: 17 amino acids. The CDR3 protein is CASSSPLAGGLYNEQFF. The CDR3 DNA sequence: TGTGCCAGCAGCTCCCCATTAGCGGGGGGACTTTACAATGAGCAGTTCTTC. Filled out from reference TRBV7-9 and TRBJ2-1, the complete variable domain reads DTGVSQNPRHKITKRGQNVTFRCDPISEHNRLYWYRQTLGQGPEFLTYFQNEAQLEKSRLLSDRFSAERPKGSFSTLEIQRTEQGDSAMYLCASSSPLAGGLYNEQFFGPGTRLTVL.

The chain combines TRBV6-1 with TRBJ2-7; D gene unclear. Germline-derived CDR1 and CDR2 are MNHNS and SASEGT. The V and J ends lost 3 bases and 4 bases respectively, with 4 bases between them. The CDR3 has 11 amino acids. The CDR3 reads CASSDHYEQYF. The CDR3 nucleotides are TGTGCCAGCAGTGACCATTACGAGCAGTACTTC.

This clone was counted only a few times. The CDR3 nucleotides are TGTGCCAGCAGCCAGTCCAACAGTCCAGATACGCAGTATTTT. Encoded protein: CASSQSNSPDTQYF. This chain links TRBV7-9 with TRBJ2-3, with D unclear. The CDR3 is 14 amino acids. Germline values: CDR1 SEHNR, CDR2 FQNEAQ (reference sequence). Between the trimmed V and J ends, which lost 5 bases and 4 bases, there was a span of 13 bases.

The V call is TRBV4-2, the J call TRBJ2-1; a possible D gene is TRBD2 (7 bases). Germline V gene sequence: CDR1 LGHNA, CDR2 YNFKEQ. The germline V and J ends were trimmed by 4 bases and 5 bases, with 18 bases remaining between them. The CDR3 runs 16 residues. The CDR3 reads CASSPLGGGPNNEQFF. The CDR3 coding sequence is TGTGCCAGCAGCCCCCTCGGCGGGGGCCCTAACAATGAGCAGTTCTTC.

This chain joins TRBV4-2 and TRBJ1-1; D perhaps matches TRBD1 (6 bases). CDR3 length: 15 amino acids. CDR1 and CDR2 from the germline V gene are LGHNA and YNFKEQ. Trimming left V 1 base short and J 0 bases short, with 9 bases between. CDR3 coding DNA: TGTGCCAGCAGCCAAGCTACAGGGTTGAACACTGAAGCTTTCTTT. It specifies CASSQATGLNTEAFF.

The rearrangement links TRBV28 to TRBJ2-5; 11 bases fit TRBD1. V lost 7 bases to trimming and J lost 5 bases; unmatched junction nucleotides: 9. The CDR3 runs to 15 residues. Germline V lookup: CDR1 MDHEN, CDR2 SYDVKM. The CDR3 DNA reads TGTGCCAGCAACCAAGGACAGGGGGCTGGGGAGACCCAGTACTTC. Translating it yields CASNQGQGAGETQYF. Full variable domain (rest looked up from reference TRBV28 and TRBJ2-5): DVKVTQSSRYLVKRTGEKVFLECVQDMDHENMFWYRQDPGLGLRLIYFSYDVKMKEKGDIPEGYSVSREKKERFSLILESASTNQTSMYLCASNQGQGAGETQYFGPGTRLLVL.

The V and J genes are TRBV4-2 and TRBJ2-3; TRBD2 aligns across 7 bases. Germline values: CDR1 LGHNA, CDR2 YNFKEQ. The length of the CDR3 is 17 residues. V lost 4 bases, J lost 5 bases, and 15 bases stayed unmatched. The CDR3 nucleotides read TGTGCCAGCAGCCCTTTCCACGGGGGGATGGTTGGAGATACGCAGTATTTT. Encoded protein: CASSPFHGGMVGDTQYF.

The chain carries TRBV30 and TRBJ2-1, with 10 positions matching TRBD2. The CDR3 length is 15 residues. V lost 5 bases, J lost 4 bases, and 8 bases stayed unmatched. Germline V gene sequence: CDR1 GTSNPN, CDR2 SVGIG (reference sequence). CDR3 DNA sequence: TGTGCCTGGGACACCGGGACTAGCGTGTACAATGAGCAGTTCTTC. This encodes CAWDTGTSVYNEQFF.

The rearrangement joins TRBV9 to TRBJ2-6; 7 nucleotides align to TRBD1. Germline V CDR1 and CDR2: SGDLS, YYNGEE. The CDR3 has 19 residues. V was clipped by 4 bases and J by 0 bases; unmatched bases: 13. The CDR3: CASSPRRFQGDSGANVLTF. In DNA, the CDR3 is TGTGCCAGCAGCCCCCGTAGGTTCCAGGGGGACTCTGGGGCCAACGTCCTGACTTTC.

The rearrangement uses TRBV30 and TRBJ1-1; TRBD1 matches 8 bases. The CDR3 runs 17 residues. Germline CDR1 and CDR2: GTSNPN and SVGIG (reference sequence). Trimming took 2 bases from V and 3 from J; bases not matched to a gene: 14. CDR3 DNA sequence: TGTGCCTGGAGTCTCCGGGACAGGAAAGCCCTTTACACTGAAGCTTTCTTT. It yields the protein CAWSLRDRKALYTEAFF. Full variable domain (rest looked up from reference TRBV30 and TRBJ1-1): SQTIHQWPATLVQPVGSPLSLECTVEGTSNPNLYWYRQAAGRGLQLLFYSVGIGQISSEVPQNLSASRPQDRQFILSSKKLLLSDSGFYLCAWSLRDRKALYTEAFFGQGTRLTVV.